These 27 T cell receptor beta chains were sequenced from one sample in a study of shared clonotypes between healthy human individuals. Here immunoSEQ multiplex PCR was the method, and the copy in TCRdb shows in-frame clones only, minus some. The sample includes hundreds of thousands of clones, around 90% of them seen just once. Sequencing was done on a sample of memory CD8+ T cells sorted from blood. Specified subset: CD45RO+ cells pooled with CCR7-negative TemRA cells. All receptors derive from a man between 18 and 35 years old in good health.

CDR3 sequence reads: CASSPRLAGQETQYF. For the CDR3, the DNA is TGCGCCAGCAGCCCTCGACTAGCGGGGCAAGAGACCCAGTACTTC. V and J are TRBV4-1 and TRBJ2-5; 11 bases map to TRBD2. The length of the CDR3 is 15 residues. The germline CDR1 and CDR2 sequences are MGHRA and YSYEKL. J gave up 2 bases and V 4 bases, and 3 bases lay outside the gene matches.

Concerning this clone: This may come from a read error, since a much larger clone is one base off. Other DNA sequences from this sample encode an identical CDR3 as well. This chain uses TRBV30 with TRBJ1-6; D is possibly TRBD1 (5 bases). The CDR3 length is 14 residues. With 5 bases removed from V and 8 bases from J, the gap between germline ends came to 16 bases. Germline CDR1 and CDR2: GTSNPN and SVGIG (reference sequence). Here the CDR3 reads CAWGSGRGDSPLHF. The CDR3 region has the DNA TGTGCCTGGGGGTCGGGGAGGGGAGATTCACCCCTCCACTTT.

The chain couples TRBV28 to TRBJ2-7, with D tentatively TRBD1 (5 bases). This CDR3 comprises 14 residues. The germline V gene encodes CDR1 MDHEN and CDR2 SYDVKM. V was clipped by 3 bases and J by 2 bases, with 11 bases between them. CDR3 protein: CASSFGHAAYEQYF. In nucleotides, the CDR3 is TGTGCCAGCAGTTTCGGACACGCCGCCTACGAGCAGTACTTC.

V and J are TRBV13 and TRBJ2-4; TRBD1 or TRBD2 may be the D gene (6 bases each). V lost 0 bases to trimming and J lost 0 bases, with 12 bases between them. Germline loops: CDR1 PRHDT, CDR2 FYEKMQ (reference sequence). The CDR3 length is 17 residues. The CDR3 bases are TGTGCCAGCAGCTTAGGAGGGGGGCGCTTAGCCAAAAACATTCAGTACTTC. This encodes CASSLGGGRLAKNIQYF.

The gene calls are TRBV7-9 and TRBJ1-6; D is possibly TRBD1 (6 bases). This CDR3 region has 12 residues. Trimming took 6 bases from V and 7 from J, leaving 7 bases between them. CDR1 and CDR2 from the germline V gene are SEHNR and FQNEAQ (reference sequence). The CDR3 here is CASRTGNSPLHF. The CDR3 region has the DNA TGTGCCAGCAGAACAGGGAATTCACCCCTCCACTTT.

The chain couples TRBV7-6 to TRBJ2-2; D unresolved. Looked up from germline, CDR1 is SGHVS and CDR2 is FNYEAQ. The CDR3 spans 12 residues. Trimming stripped 2 bases from V and 6 bases from J, with 4 bases between. CDR3 amino acids: CASSLYSGELFF. CDR3 bases: TGTGCCAGCAGCTTATACTCCGGGGAGCTGTTTTTT.

CDR3 in DNA: TGCGCCAGCAGCCAAAGAAAATACGAGCAGTACTTC. It codes for CASSQRKYEQYF. The chain has TRBV4-3 and TRBJ2-7; no reliable D call. Trimming removed 2 bases at V and 4 bases at J, with 6 bases between. In germline, CDR1 is LGHNA, CDR2 YSLEER. The CDR3 totals 12 residues.

The gene calls are TRBV7-9 and TRBJ2-1; D possibly corresponds to TRBD2 (6 bases). Per germline, CDR1 SEHNR and CDR2 FQNEAQ (reference sequence). CDR3 length equals 14 residues. Trimming took 6 bases from V and 3 from J, leaving 12 bases between them. CDR3 loop: CASRVEGGYNEQFF. CDR3 bases: TGTGCCAGCAGGGTGGAGGGTGGCTACAATGAGCAGTTCTTC.

The chain combines TRBV30 with TRBJ1-1, with unresolved D. Trimming left V 2 bases short and J 2 bases short, with 6 bases between. Germline V gene lookup returns CDR1 GTSNPN and CDR2 SVGIG (reference sequence). The CDR3 extends over 12 amino acids. The CDR3 coding sequence is TGTGCCTGGAGTCTTGGCAACACTGAAGCTTTCTTT. This sequence encodes CAWSLGNTEAFF.

V gene TRBV30 combines with J gene TRBJ1-1; D gene ambiguous. CDR1 GTSNPN and CDR2 SVGIG come from the germline V gene (reference sequence). V shed 3 bases and J shed 1 base, with 9 bases lying between them. This CDR3 spans 13 amino acids. The CDR3 DNA is TGTGCCTGGAGGGACTGGGGGAACACTGAAGCTTTCTTT. Protein sequence: CAWRDWGNTEAFF.

This sequence joins TRBV30 and TRBJ1-2; no clear D gene. The CDR3 loop spans 13 amino acids. V gave up 0 bases and J gave up 2 bases, with 7 bases separating them. Germline V CDR1 and CDR2: GTSNPN, SVGIG (reference sequence). The CDR3 here is CAWSVSPNYGYTF. Written as DNA, the CDR3 is TGTGCCTGGAGTGTTTCACCCAACTATGGCTACACCTTC.

The rearrangement links TRBV11-2 to TRBJ2-3, with D perhaps being TRBD1 or TRBD2 (7 bases each). Germline V gene data show CDR1 as SGHAT and CDR2 as FQNNGV. CDR3 length: 12 amino acids. The V and J ends lost 5 bases and 9 bases respectively, with 12 bases between them. Written as DNA, the CDR3 is TGTGCCAGCAGCCAGGGGGAGGGGACGCAGTATTTT. Its translation is CASSQGEGTQYF.

The genes are TRBV19 and TRBJ1-6; a weak D match, TRBD1 (6 bases). Germline V gene sequence: CDR1 LNHDA, CDR2 SQIVND (reference sequence). This CDR3 region has 13 residues. Trimming shortened V by 5 bases and J by 9 bases, and 11 bases separated the two germline ends. The CDR3 DNA follows: TGTGCCAGTAGTCAGGGAGGGGGTTCACCCCTCCACTTT. It codes for CASSQGGGSPLHF.

The chain joins TRBV5-4 to TRBJ2-1; D not resolved. Germline values: CDR1 SGHNT, CDR2 YYREEE (reference sequence). The V gene lost 2 bases and the J gene lost 0 bases, with 9 bases spanning the gap. This CDR3 has 15 amino acids. CDR3 coding DNA: TGTGCCAGCAGCTTAAACTCGGTCTCCTACAATGAGCAGTTCTTC. It specifies CASSLNSVSYNEQFF. Full variable domain (missing parts from reference TRBV5-4 and TRBJ2-1): ETGVTQSPTHLIKTRGQQVTLRCSSQSGHNTVSWYQQALGQGPQFIFQYYREEENGRGNFPPRFSGLQFPNYSSELNVNALELDDSALYLCASSLNSVSYNEQFFGPGTRLTVL.

J is TRBJ2-7 and V is TRBV19; 7 bases are shared with TRBD2. V shed 5 bases, J shed 2 bases, and the junction held 6 bases outside the gene matches. The germline V gene encodes CDR1 LNHDA and CDR2 SQIVND (reference sequence). The CDR3 runs 14 residues. For the CDR3, the DNA is TGTGCCAGTAGTTGGTCCAGCGGGACCTACGAGCAGTACTTC. This gives the protein CASSWSSGTYEQYF.

This chain joins TRBV10-1 and TRBJ2-3; 15 bases align to TRBD2. The V and J ends lost 2 bases and 2 bases, in that order; junction bases with no gene match: 2. Looked up from germline, CDR1 is WNHNN and CDR2 is SYGVQD (reference sequence). The CDR3 is 17 amino acids. For the CDR3, the DNA is TGCGCCAGCAGTGAGGGACTAGCGGGAGGGACCACAGATACGCAGTATTTT. Amino acids: CASSEGLAGGTTDTQYF.

As for this clone: Germline and junction disagree at one end, which may indicate a read error. The chain combines TRBV7-7 with TRBJ1-5, with a possible D match to TRBD1 (6 bases). The CDR3 loop spans 16 amino acids. The germline gives CDR1 SSHAT, CDR2 FNYEAQ (reference sequence). CDR3 region: CASRLQGRCSNQPQHF. CDR3 in DNA: TGTGCTAGCAGGTTACAGGGTCGGTGTAGCAATCAGCCCCAGCATTTT.

The chain joins TRBV7-9 to TRBJ2-6; unclear D gene. The ends were cut back, 11 bases at V and 1 base at J, with 21 bases in the middle. Germline CDR1 SEHNR, CDR2 FQNEAQ (reference sequence). The CDR3 is 17 residues long. The DNA of the CDR3 is TGTGCCTTATTATTGGTTGGCAGTAGATCTGGGGCCAACGTCCTGACTTTC. It specifies CALLLVGSRSGANVLTF.

The chain uses TRBV30 and TRBJ1-1; D is ambiguous. Trimming shortened V by 0 bases and J by 0 bases, and 5 bases separated the two germline ends. The CDR3 covers 13 residues. In germline, CDR1 is GTSNPN, CDR2 SVGIG (reference sequence). The CDR3 DNA sequence: TGTGCCTGGAGTGTACTATTGAACACTGAAGCTTTCTTT. Translating gives CAWSVLLNTEAFF.

The chain joins TRBV18 to TRBJ2-2, with 7 positions matching TRBD1. With 3 bases clipped from V and 0 bases from J, the junction kept 1 base outside the gene matches. The germline gives CDR1 KGHSH, CDR2 LQKENI. The CDR3 runs to 15 residues. CDR3: CASSPGQANTGELFF. The CDR3, as DNA: TGTGCCAGCTCACCCGGACAGGCGAACACCGGGGAGCTGTTTTTT.

The CDR3 sequence is CASSFYAHDTGELFF. CDR3 sequence (DNA): TGTGCCAGCAGTTTTTATGCTCATGACACCGGGGAGCTGTTTTTT. The chain has TRBV27 and TRBJ2-2; D unclear. From germline, CDR1 is MNHEY and CDR2 SMNVEV (reference sequence). The CDR3 totals 15 residues. V shed 3 bases and J shed 3 bases, with 11 bases lying between them.

J is TRBJ2-5 and V is TRBV6-5; the match to TRBD2 covers 7 bases. V was clipped by 7 bases and J by 5 bases; unmatched bases: 13. The CDR3 is made up of 15 amino acids. CDR1 and CDR2 (germline): MNHEY, SVGAGI. CDR3 bases: TGTGCCAGCACCCAGGGCGGGGGTAGAGTCGAGACCCAGTACTTC. This encodes CASTQGGGRVETQYF.

In the case of this clone: Other DNA variants within this sample encode the same CDR3. The V and J genes are TRBV4-1 and TRBJ2-1; D is unresolved. With 1 base removed from V and 7 bases from J, the gap between germline ends came to 5 bases. The CDR3 is made up of 12 amino acids. Germline-derived CDR1 and CDR2 are MGHRA and YSYEKL. The CDR3 reads CASSQAGNEQFF. In nucleotides, the CDR3 is TGCGCCAGCAGCCAAGCTGGGAATGAGCAGTTCTTC.

The V and J genes are TRBV13 and TRBJ2-7, with D unclear. This CDR3 region has 14 residues. Germline V gives CDR1 PRHDT, CDR2 FYEKMQ (reference sequence). V lost 5 bases, J lost 1 base, and 12 bases lay in between. In DNA form, the CDR3 reads TGTGCCAGCAGCCCCTCCTTCGAGTCCTACGAGCAGTACTTC. It yields the protein CASSPSFESYEQYF.

V gene TRBV7-9 combines with J gene TRBJ2-5; perhaps D is TRBD1 or TRBD2 (5 bases each). V lost 1 base, J lost 5 bases, and 11 bases lay in between. In germline, CDR1 is SEHNR, CDR2 FQNEAQ (reference sequence). The length of the CDR3 is 14 residues. The CDR3 protein is CASSLVGAGETQYF. CDR3 nucleotides: TGTGCCAGCAGCTTAGTCGGGGCGGGCGAGACCCAGTACTTC.

This clone came up once. V usage is TRBV19 and J usage is TRBJ1-1, with a weak D call TRBD1 (6 bases). This CDR3 comprises 13 residues. The germline V and J ends were trimmed by 3 bases and 8 bases, with 13 bases remaining between them. CDR1 is LNHDA, CDR2 SQIVND, per germline (reference sequence). CDR3 sequence: CASSMGHNLEAFF. The DNA of the CDR3 is TGTGCCAGTAGTATGGGACATAATTTGGAAGCTTTCTTT. The full variable domain, rest sourced from reference TRBV19 and TRBJ1-1, is DGGITQSPKYLFRKEGQNVTLSCEQNLNHDAMYWYRQDPGQGLRLIYYSQIVNDFQKGDIAEGYSVSREKKESFPLTVTSAQKNPTAFYLCASSMGHNLEAFFGQGTRLTVV.

The chain combines TRBV6-1 with TRBJ2-5; D might be TRBD2 (6 bases). This CDR3 contains 15 residues. V gave up 8 bases and J gave up 5 bases, with 21 bases separating them. The germline V gene encodes CDR1 MNHNS and CDR2 SASEGT. CDR3 coding DNA: TGTGCCAGCTCGGGGGTGGGGCTTCGGGAGGAGACCCAGTACTTC. It specifies CASSGVGLREETQYF.